This TCR beta chain emerged from a study of cytomegalovirus exposure and HLA in healthy donors. Study information: T cells numbering around 180 million yielded some 100 million unique TCR beta sequences in an earlier analysis.

With 60 Vbeta and 13 Jbeta primers, the PCR was carried out. Libraries were prepared by immunoSEQ multiplex PCR; TCRdb keeps only in-frame clonotypes and omits some of them. In the table there are roughly 130,000 clones, 83% of which are singletons. Germline V gene data show CDR1 as LGHNA and CDR2 as YNFKEQ. V trimming: 5 bases; J trimming: 2 bases; junction bases outside the gene matches: 9. The CDR3 is made up of 16 amino acids. Sequenced sample: PBMCs. This TCR came from a girl aged 2-10 years in good health and CMV-seronegative. The chain joins TRBV4-2 to TRBJ2-1; TRBD1 agrees at 7 bases. CDR3 amino acids: CASSDDRVETYNEQFF. The CDR3 DNA follows: TGTGCCAGCAGCGACGACAGGGTAGAAACCTACAATGAGCAGTTCTTC.